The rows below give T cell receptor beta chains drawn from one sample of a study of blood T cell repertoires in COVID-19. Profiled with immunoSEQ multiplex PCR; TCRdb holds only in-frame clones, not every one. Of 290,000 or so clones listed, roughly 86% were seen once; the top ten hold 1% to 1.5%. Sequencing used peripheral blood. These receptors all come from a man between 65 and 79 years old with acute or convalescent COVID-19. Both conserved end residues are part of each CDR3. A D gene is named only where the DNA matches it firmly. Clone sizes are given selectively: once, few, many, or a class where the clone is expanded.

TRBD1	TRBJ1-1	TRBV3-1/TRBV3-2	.	CASSQDFSAGGSTEAFF	TGTGCCAGCAGCCAAGATTTTTCGGCAGGGGGGAGTACTGAAGCTTTCTTT
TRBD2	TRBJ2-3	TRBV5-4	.	CASRRDYHGVTDTQYF	TGTGCCAGCAGGCGGGACTACCACGGAGTCACAGATACGCAGTATTTT
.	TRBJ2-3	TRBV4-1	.	CASSQDPGQPTDTQYF	TGCGCCAGCAGCCAAGATCCGGGACAACCCACAGATACGCAGTATTTT
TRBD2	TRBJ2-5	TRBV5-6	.	CASRTSGRETQYF	TGTGCCTCCCGGACTAGCGGAAGAGAGACCCAGTACTTC
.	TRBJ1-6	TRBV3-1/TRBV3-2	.	CASRRGGNSPLHF	TGTGCCAGCAGACGCGGGGGAAATTCACCCCTCCACTTT
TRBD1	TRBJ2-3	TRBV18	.	CASSPGYRGRDTDTQYF	TGTGCCAGCTCACCTGGTTACAGGGGGCGAGACACAGATACGCAGTATTTT
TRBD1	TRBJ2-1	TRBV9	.	CASSAVAAGGYNEQFF	TGTGCCAGCAGCGCCGTCGCGGCAGGGGGTTACAATGAGCAGTTCTTC
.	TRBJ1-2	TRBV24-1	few	CATSDSDRGAYGYTF	TGTGCCACCAGTGATTCTGACAGAGGAGCCTATGGCTACACCTTC
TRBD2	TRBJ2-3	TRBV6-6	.	CASSGSGWASGFVMEYF	TGTGCCAGCAGTGGATCGGGCTGGGCTAGCGGATTTGTTATGGAGTATTTT
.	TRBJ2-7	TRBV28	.	CASSLLDGDLSEQYF	TGTGCCAGCAGTCTTCTAGACGGGGATCTGTCCGAGCAGTACTTC
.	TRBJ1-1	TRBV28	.	CASWGRDTEAFF	TGTGCCAGTTGGGGGCGCGACACTGAAGCTTTCTTT
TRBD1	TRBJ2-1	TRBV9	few	CASSPPGQTNNEQFF	TGTGCCAGCAGCCCACCGGGACAGACGAACAATGAGCAGTTCTTC
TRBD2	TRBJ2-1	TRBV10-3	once	CAISTGLAGNEQFF	TGTGCCATCAGCACTGGACTAGCGGGGAATGAGCAGTTCTTC
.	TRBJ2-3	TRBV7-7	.	CASSLGGGLATDTQYF	TGTGCCAGCAGCTTAGGGGGTGGGCTAGCCACAGATACGCAGTATTTT
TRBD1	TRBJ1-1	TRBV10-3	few	CAIRAGGDMNTEAFF	TGTGCCATCAGGGCAGGGGGAGATATGAACACTGAAGCTTTCTTT
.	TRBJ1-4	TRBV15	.	CATSRRGEKLFF	TGTGCCACCAGCCGCCGAGGTGAAAAACTGTTTTTT
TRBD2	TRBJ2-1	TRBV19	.	CASRGGLAGIYNEQFF	TGTGCCAGTAGGGGGGGACTAGCGGGGATCTACAATGAGCAGTTCTTC
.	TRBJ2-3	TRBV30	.	CAWSVATDTQYF	TGTGCCTGGAGTGTGGCTACAGATACGCAGTATTTT
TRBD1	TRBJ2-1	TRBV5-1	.	CASSLAGQAPYNEQFF	TGCGCCAGCAGCTTGGCGGGACAGGCGCCCTACAATGAGCAGTTCTTC
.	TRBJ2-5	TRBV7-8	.	CASSLAPWPEETQYF	TGTGCCAGCAGCTTAGCGCCTTGGCCCGAAGAGACCCAGTACTTC
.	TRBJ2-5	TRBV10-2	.	CASSDNQETQYF	TGCGCCAGCAGTGACAACCAAGAGACCCAGTACTTC
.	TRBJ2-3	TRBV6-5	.	CASSPTVHTQYF	TGTGCCAGCAGTCCGACAGTCCATACGCAGTATTTT
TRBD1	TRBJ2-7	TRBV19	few	CASSRGLRQGAPTYEQYF	TGTGCCAGTAGTAGAGGCCTCCGTCAGGGGGCTCCAACCTACGAGCAGTACTTC
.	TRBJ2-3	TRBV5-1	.	CASSAGLFTDTQYF	TGCGCCAGCAGCGCGGGACTTTTCACAGATACGCAGTATTTT
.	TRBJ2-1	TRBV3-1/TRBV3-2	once	CASSQGPSYNEQFF	TGTGCCAGCAGCCAAGGGCCTTCCTACAATGAGCAGTTCTTC
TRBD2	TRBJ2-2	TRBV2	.	CASSAQGGTGELFF	TGTGCCAGCAGTGCCCAGGGAGGGACCGGGGAGCTGTTTTTT
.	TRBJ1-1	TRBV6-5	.	CASTLGPPAGEAFF	TGTGCCAGCACCCTGGGCCCCCCAGCGGGTGAAGCTTTCTTT
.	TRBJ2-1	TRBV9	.	CASSVGTGEQFF	TGTGCCAGCAGCGTAGGTACGGGTGAGCAGTTCTTC
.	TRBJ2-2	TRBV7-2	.	CASSPSGVYTGELFF	TGTGCCAGCAGCCCCTCCGGGGTGTACACCGGGGAGCTGTTTTTT
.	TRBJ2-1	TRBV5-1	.	CASSLDFSSYNEQFF	TGCGCCAGCAGCTTGGATTTCAGCTCCTACAATGAGCAGTTCTTC
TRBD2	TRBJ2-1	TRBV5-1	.	CASSPESGGPVTHNEQFF	TGCGCCAGCAGCCCAGAAAGCGGGGGCCCTGTCACACACAATGAGCAGTTCTTC
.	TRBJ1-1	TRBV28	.	CASSLYQRRNTEAFF	TGTGCCAGCAGTTTATATCAACGGAGGAACACTGAAGCTTTCTTT
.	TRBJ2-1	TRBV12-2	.	CASRLAKTPSGSEDEQFF	TGTGCAAGTCGCTTAGCGAAAACCCCTAGCGGGAGTGAGGATGAGCAGTTCTTC
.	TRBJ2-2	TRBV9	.	CASSVGQLGTGELFF	TGTGCCAGCAGCGTAGGACAGTTGGGCACCGGGGAGCTGTTTTTT
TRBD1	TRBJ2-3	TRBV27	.	CASSSGQLQSTDTQYF	TGTGCCAGCAGTTCGGGACAGCTACAGAGCACAGATACGCAGTATTTT
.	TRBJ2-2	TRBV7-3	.	CASSSRTGGELFF	TGTGCCAGCAGCTCCCGGACTGGAGGGGAGCTGTTTTTT
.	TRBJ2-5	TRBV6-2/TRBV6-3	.	CASTPGGGETQYF	TGTGCCAGCACCCCAGGCGGAGGGGAGACCCAGTACTTC
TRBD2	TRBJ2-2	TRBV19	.	CASTPLNSGRGGELFF	TGTGCCAGTACCCCCCTAAATAGCGGGAGAGGTGGGGAGCTGTTTTTT
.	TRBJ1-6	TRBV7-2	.	CASRGGLPLHF	TGTGCCAGCAGAGGAGGGCTACCCCTCCACTTT
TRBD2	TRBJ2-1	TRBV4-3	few	CASSQTGTSAEQFF	TGCGCCAGCAGCCAAACCGGGACTAGCGCTGAGCAGTTCTTC
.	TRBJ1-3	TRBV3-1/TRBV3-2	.	CASSQDHFRGNTIYF	TGTGCCAGCAGCCAAGATCACTTCCGGGGAAACACCATATATTTT
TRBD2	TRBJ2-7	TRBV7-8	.	CASSDRLAGRLEQYF	TGTGCCAGCAGCGACCGACTAGCGGGAAGGCTCGAGCAGTACTTC
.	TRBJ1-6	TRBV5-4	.	CASSLEGVASPLHF	TGTGCCAGCAGCTTGGAAGGGGTGGCTTCACCCCTCCACTTT
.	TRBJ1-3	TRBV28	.	CASSSSGTSNLNTIYF	TGTGCCAGCAGCTCTTCCGGGACATCAAACTTAAACACCATATATTTT
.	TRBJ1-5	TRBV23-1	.	CASHSTGVWPNLPQHF	TGCGCCAGCCACTCCACGGGGGTTTGGCCGAATCTGCCCCAGCATTTT
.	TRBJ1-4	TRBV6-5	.	CASSTALNEKLFF	TGTGCCAGCTCGACAGCGCTTAATGAAAAACTGTTTTTT
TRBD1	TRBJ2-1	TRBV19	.	CASSAGGVYNEQFF	TGTGCCAGTAGCGCAGGGGGCGTTTACAATGAGCAGTTCTTC
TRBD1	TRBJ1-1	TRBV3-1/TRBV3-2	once	CASSQVERTGGLSDTEAFF	TGTGCCAGCAGCCAAGTGGAGCGGACAGGGGGCTTGAGTGACACTGAAGCTTTCTTT
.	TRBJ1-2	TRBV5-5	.	CASSLDYGGGRANYGYTF	TGTGCCAGCAGCTTGGACTATGGTGGGGGGAGAGCTAACTATGGCTACACCTTC
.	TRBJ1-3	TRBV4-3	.	CASSQVTHRGAGGNTIYF	TGCGCCAGCAGCCAAGTTACCCATCGGGGGGCTGGTGGAAACACCATATATTTT
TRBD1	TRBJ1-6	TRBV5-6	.	CASSPYRDRGSPLHF	TGTGCCAGCAGCCCATACCGGGACAGGGGTTCACCCCTCCACTTT
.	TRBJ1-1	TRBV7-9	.	CASHYAELGRLTEAFF	TGTGCCAGCCACTACGCCGAACTCGGGAGGCTCACTGAAGCTTTCTTT
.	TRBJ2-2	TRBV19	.	CASSIGAELGLFF	TGTGCCAGTAGTATAGGAGCGGAGTTGGGGCTGTTTTTT
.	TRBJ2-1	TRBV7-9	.	CASSPPRGPRGYNEQFF	TGTGCCAGCAGCCCGCCGCGAGGACCTCGGGGTTACAATGAGCAGTTCTTC